This is a list of T cell receptor beta chains from one sample in a study of T cell responses to AZD1222 COVID-19 vaccine. Only in-frame clones appear in the TCRdb table, and some are missing; sequencing was by immunoSEQ multiplex PCR. The sample holds over 130,000 clones, 88% seen once. The material sequenced was peripheral blood, taken 28 days after the second AZD1222 dose. Receptors originate from an adult who received the AZD1222 COVID-19 vaccine. Both conserved end residues are part of each CDR3. A D gene is named only where the DNA matches it firmly. Size is omitted from some rows. Given values are once, few, many or a class for expanded clones.

length,V,D,size,J,CDR3,DNA
14,TRBV6-5,TRBD1,-,TRBJ2-7,CASSRGQGMGEQYF,TGTGCCAGCAGCCGGGGACAGGGGATGGGCGAGCAGTACTTC
15,TRBV2,-,-,TRBJ2-1,CASTRGTSFTDEQFF,TGTGCCAGCACCCGCGGGACTTCGTTCACCGATGAGCAGTTCTTC
12,TRBV6-6,TRBD2,-,TRBJ2-7,CASSLLAYEQYF,TGTGCCAGCAGTTTACTAGCGTATGAGCAGTACTTC
15,TRBV2,-,-,TRBJ1-1,CASRKTEPMNTEAFF,TGTGCCAGCAGGAAGACAGAGCCAATGAACACTGAAGCTTTCTTT
12,TRBV11-3,-,-,TRBJ1-1,CASSSRAPEAFF,TGTGCCAGCAGCAGCCGGGCCCCTGAAGCTTTCTTT
11,TRBV7-9,-,-,TRBJ2-1,CASSFPNEQFF,TGTGCCAGCAGCTTCCCGAATGAGCAGTTCTTC
15,TRBV2,TRBD2,-,TRBJ2-2,CASRLAGGGTGELFF,TGTGCCAGCCGGCTAGCGGGAGGCGGCACCGGGGAGCTGTTTTTT
13,TRBV6-2/TRBV6-3,-,-,TRBJ2-7,CASSYSYGNEQYF,TGTGCCAGCAGTTACTCCTATGGCAACGAGCAGTACTTC
13,TRBV7-3,-,-,TRBJ1-1,CASSLRGWTEAFF,TGTGCCAGCAGCTTAAGGGGGTGGACTGAAGCTTTCTTT
17,TRBV5-6,-,-,TRBJ1-6,CASSTTNQGILNSPLHF,TGTGCCAGCAGCACGACCAACCAGGGTATTCTTAATTCACCCCTCCACTTT
15,TRBV15,-,many,TRBJ2-2,CATSISGENTGELFF,TGTGCCACCAGCATATCAGGGGAGAACACCGGGGAGCTGTTTTTT
16,TRBV6-6,-,-,TRBJ2-7,CASSYSWGTGDYEQYF,TGTGCCAGCAGTTACTCGTGGGGGACGGGTGATTACGAGCAGTACTTC
13,TRBV27,-,-,TRBJ1-1,CASSQTRSTEAFF,TGTGCCAGCAGTCAGACGAGGAGCACTGAAGCTTTCTTT
15,TRBV18,TRBD1,-,TRBJ2-1,CASSFVDRGGNEQFF,TGTGCCAGCTCATTCGTGGACAGGGGGGGAAATGAGCAGTTCTTC
14,TRBV7-9,TRBD1,once,TRBJ1-2,CASSLTGTGSSYTF,TGTGCCAGCAGCTTAACCGGGACAGGGTCGAGCTACACCTTC
15,TRBV28,TRBD1,-,TRBJ1-5,CASSLHDRVYQPQHF,TGTGCCAGCAGTTTACATGACAGGGTGTATCAGCCCCAGCATTTT
14,TRBV6-5,-,-,TRBJ2-7,CASSTTVSGDEQYF,TGTGCCAGCAGCACCACTGTCTCAGGGGACGAGCAGTACTTC